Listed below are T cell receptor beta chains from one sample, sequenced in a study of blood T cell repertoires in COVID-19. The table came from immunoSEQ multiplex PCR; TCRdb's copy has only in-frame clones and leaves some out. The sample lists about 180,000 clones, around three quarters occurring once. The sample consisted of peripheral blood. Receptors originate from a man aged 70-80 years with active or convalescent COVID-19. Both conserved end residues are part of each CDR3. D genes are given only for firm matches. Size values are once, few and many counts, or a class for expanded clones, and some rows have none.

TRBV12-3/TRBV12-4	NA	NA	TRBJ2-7	TGTGCCAGCAGTCTCAGACAGGCCCACGAGCAGTACTTC	CASSLRQAHEQYF
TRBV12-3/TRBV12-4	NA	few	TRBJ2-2	TGTGCCAGCAGTTTATCAGGGTCCGGGGAGCTGTTTTTT	CASSLSGSGELFF
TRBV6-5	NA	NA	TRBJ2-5	TGTGCCAGCAGTTACCCCCCCCAAAAGACCCAGTACTTC	CASSYPPQKTQYF
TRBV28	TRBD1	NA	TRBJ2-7	TGTGCCAGCTTGGAAAGGGACAGGGTTTACGAGCAGTACTTC	CASLERDRVYEQYF
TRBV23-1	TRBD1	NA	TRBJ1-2	TGCGCCAGCACGGGACAGAACTATGGCTACACCTTC	CASTGQNYGYTF
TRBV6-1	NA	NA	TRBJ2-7	TGTGCCAGCAGTGAAGCGGGAAGCGGTTGGTTCTACGAGCAGTACTTC	CASSEAGSGWFYEQYF
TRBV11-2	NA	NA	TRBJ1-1	TGTGCCAGCAGCCCTCTGTCGGCAGGAACTGAAGCTTTCTTT	CASSPLSAGTEAFF
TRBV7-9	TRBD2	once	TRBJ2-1	TGTGCCAGCACCGTGACTAGCGGGTGGGATGAGCAGTTCTTC	CASTVTSGWDEQFF
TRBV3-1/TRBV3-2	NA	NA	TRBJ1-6	TGTGCCAGCAGCCAAGATGTACAGGGTAATTCACCCCTCCACTTT	CASSQDVQGNSPLHF
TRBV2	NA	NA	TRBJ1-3	TGTGCCAGCAGTGCCGCCCAGGGTGGAAACACCATATATTTT	CASSAAQGGNTIYF
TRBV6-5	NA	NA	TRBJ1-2	TGTGCCAGCTACGGACAGTTAATCTATGGCTACACCTTC	CASYGQLIYGYTF
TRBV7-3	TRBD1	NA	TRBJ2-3	TGTGCCAGCATGGCAGGGGGCACGGATACGCAGTATTTT	CASMAGGTDTQYF
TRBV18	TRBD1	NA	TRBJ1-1	TGTGCCAGCTCCCGGACAGGGAAGACTGAAGCTTTCTTT	CASSRTGKTEAFF
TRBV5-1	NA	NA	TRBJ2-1	TGCGCCAGCAGCATAACTAGGATTGAGCAGTTCTTC	CASSITRIEQFF
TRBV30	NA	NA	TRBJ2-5	TGTGCCTGGACCTTACTCGCCGCGGGGGAGACCCAGTACTTC	CAWTLLAAGETQYF
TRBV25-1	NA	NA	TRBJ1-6	TGTGCCAGCAGAAGGGCCAGCGGTTCACCCCTCCACTTT	CASRRASGSPLHF
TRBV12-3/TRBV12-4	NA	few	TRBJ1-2	TGTGCCAGCAGTTTTCCCGGCTATGGCTACACCTTC	CASSFPGYGYTF
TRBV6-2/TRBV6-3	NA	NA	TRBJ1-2	TGTGCCAGCAGTTCTCCAGGGAATAGGATCTTCTATGGCTACACCTTC	CASSSPGNRIFYGYTF
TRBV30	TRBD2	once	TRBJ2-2	TGTGCCTGGACCGGGGGGGGATGGGAGCTGTTTTTT	CAWTGGGWELFF
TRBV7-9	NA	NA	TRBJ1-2	TGTGCCAGCAGCTTAGATCATGACTATGGCTACACCTTC	CASSLDHDYGYTF
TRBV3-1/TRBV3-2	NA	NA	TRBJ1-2	TGTGCCAGCAGCCAAGCTACAGGGAACTATGGCTACACCTTC	CASSQATGNYGYTF
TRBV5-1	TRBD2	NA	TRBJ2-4	TGCGCCAGCAGCCAAACCGGGACTAGCGAAAACATTCAGTACTTC	CASSQTGTSENIQYF
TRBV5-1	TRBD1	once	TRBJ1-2	TGCGCCAGCAGCCCTAGGGGACAGGGAGGCGGGCGCTATGGCTACACCTTC	CASSPRGQGGGRYGYTF
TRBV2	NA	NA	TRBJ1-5	TGTGCCAGCAAGCAGGGTAGCAATCAGCCCCAGCATTTT	CASKQGSNQPQHF
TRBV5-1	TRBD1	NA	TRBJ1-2	TGCGCCAGCAGCTTGAAGGAGGGGGCCGCCTATGGCTACACCTTC	CASSLKEGAAYGYTF
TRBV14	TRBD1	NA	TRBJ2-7	TGTGCCAGCAGCCAAGGAGGACAGGGCCAAGAGCAGTACTTC	CASSQGGQGQEQYF
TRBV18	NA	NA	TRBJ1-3	TGTGCCAGCTCACCACAGGAGCCCAGCTCTGGAAACACCATATATTTT	CASSPQEPSSGNTIYF
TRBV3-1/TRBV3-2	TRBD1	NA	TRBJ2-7	TGTGCCAGCAGCCACTCAGGGGGCTCCGAGCAGTACTTC	CASSHSGGSEQYF